This is a list of T cell receptor beta chains from one sample in a study of OX40 agonist ivuxolimab in advanced cancers. Produced via immunoSEQ multiplex PCR; TCRdb's table is partial and in-frame only. The table records about 46,000 clones, roughly 91% of them present only once. The specimen was CD4+ or CD8+ T cells sorted from blood, collected in a trial of the OX40 agonist ivuxolimab. All receptors derive from an adult with an advanced solid tumor such as melanoma, head and neck, liver or kidney cancer. Each CDR3 is given with its conserved first and last residue. The D gene is left open where the match is weak. Not every row has a clone size; where given, it reads once, few, many or a size class.

v_call	d_call	clone_size	j_call	cdr3_aa	cdr3_nt
TRBV7-2	-	few	TRBJ2-3	CASSLRFFRTDTQYF	TGTGCCAGCAGCCTCAGGTTTTTTCGCACAGATACGCAGTATTTT
TRBV6-4	-	-	TRBJ1-2	CASSDPGTLGYTF	TGTGCCAGCAGTGACCCAGGGACTTTAGGCTACACCTTC
TRBV5-1	-	-	TRBJ2-2	CASSPFTGELFF	TGCGCCAGCAGCCCTTTCACCGGGGAGCTGTTTTTT
TRBV6-1	TRBD1	medium-sized	TRBJ2-7	CASSGTGIDEQYF	TGTGCCAGCAGTGGGACAGGGATCGACGAGCAGTACTTC
TRBV6-1	-	-	TRBJ2-3	CASSVSDRYTDTQYF	TGTGCCAGCAGTGTATCGGACAGATACACAGATACGCAGTATTTT
TRBV18	TRBD1	once	TRBJ2-5	CASSPNAGQGQETQYF	TGTGCCAGCTCACCTAATGCTGGACAGGGCCAAGAGACCCAGTACTTC
TRBV27	TRBD2	-	TRBJ2-1	CASIPSGLAVYNEQFF	TGTGCCAGCATCCCCTCCGGGCTAGCGGTCTACAATGAGCAGTTCTTC
TRBV27	-	once	TRBJ1-1	CASSSSPNTEAFF	-
TRBV7-6	-	-	TRBJ1-1	CASSLEGPEAFF	TGTGCCAGCAGCTTAGAAGGTCCTGAAGCTTTCTTT
TRBV9	-	-	TRBJ2-2	CASSVEPELGRELFF	TGTGCCAGCAGCGTAGAACCCGAACTGGGGCGGGAGCTGTTTTTT
TRBV11-3	-	-	TRBJ2-1	CASSARVGGKSSYNEQFF	TGTGCCAGCAGCGCCCGGGTTGGCGGGAAAAGCTCCTACAATGAGCAGTTCTTC
TRBV7-3	TRBD2	-	TRBJ2-5	CASSLIAGDKETQYF	TGTGCCAGCAGCTTAATTGCGGGAGATAAAGAGACCCAGTACTTC
TRBV14	TRBD1	-	TRBJ2-1	CASSPRQGSGNEQFF	TGTGCCAGCAGCCCCCGACAGGGATCGGGGAATGAGCAGTTCTTC
TRBV19	-	-	TRBJ1-2	CASSIYLLNNYGYTF	TGTGCCAGTAGTATCTACCTCCTGAATAACTATGGCTACACCTTC
TRBV4-1	-	-	TRBJ2-3	CASSQAGGDTQYF	TGCGCCAGCAGCCAAGCTGGGGGAGATACGCAGTATTTT
TRBV27	-	-	TRBJ2-7	CASSLLGTELYEQYF	TGTGCCAGCAGTTTACTTGGGACGGAACTCTACGAGCAGTACTTC
TRBV7-6	TRBD1	-	TRBJ1-1	CASSLVKGQGNTEAFF	TGTGCCAGCAGCTTAGTTAAGGGACAGGGGAACACTGAAGCTTTCTTT
TRBV25-1	TRBD2	-	TRBJ2-1	CASRPETSGNYNEQFF	TGTGCCAGCCGACCTGAGACTAGCGGTAATTACAATGAGCAGTTCTTC
TRBV29-1	-	-	TRBJ1-1	CSVLVTEAFF	TGCAGCGTTCTGGTTACTGAAGCTTTCTTT
TRBV7-6	-	-	TRBJ2-5	CASSSLPGGGFQETQYF	TGTGCCAGCAGCTCGTTACCGGGCGGGGGCTTCCAAGAGACCCAGTACTTC
TRBV10-3	-	-	TRBJ2-4	CAISESVDSERAQNIQYF	TGTGCCATCAGTGAGTCTGTAGACTCCGAAAGGGCACAAAACATTCAGTACTTC
TRBV19	-	once	TRBJ1-3	CASSVTGISGNTIYF	TGTGCCAGTAGCGTCACGGGGATATCTGGAAACACCATATATTTT
TRBV9	TRBD2	-	TRBJ2-1	CASSVEGVAGPYNEQFF	TGTGCCAGCAGCGTAGAAGGGGTAGCGGGGCCCTACAATGAGCAGTTCTTC
TRBV6-5	-	-	TRBJ2-2	CASLASANTGELFF	TGTGCCAGCCTAGCTAGCGCGAACACCGGGGAGCTGTTTTTT
TRBV9	-	-	TRBJ2-5	CASSTGWVGSQETQYF	TGTGCCAGCAGCACGGGTTGGGTGGGAAGCCAAGAGACCCAGTACTTC
TRBV11-2	-	-	TRBJ1-1	CASSFRLTVSYANTEAFF	TGTGCCAGCAGCTTTCGTCTGACAGTAAGTTATGCGAACACTGAAGCTTTCTTT
TRBV4-3	TRBD1	-	TRBJ1-3	CASSQDRTGGNTIYF	TGCGCCAGCAGCCAAGATCGAACAGGGGGGAACACCATATATTTT
TRBV19	-	once	TRBJ2-4	CASSIDLGGGAKNIQYF	TGTGCCAGTAGTATAGATCTAGGTGGAGGGGCCAAAAACATTCAGTACTTC
TRBV7-2	TRBD1	-	TRBJ1-5	CASSPGQGFNQPQHF	TGTGCCAGCAGCCCGGGACAGGGGTTCAATCAGCCCCAGCATTTT
TRBV11-3	-	-	TRBJ2-2	CASSFDRTNTGELFF	TGTGCCAGCAGCTTTGACAGGACGAACACCGGGGAGCTGTTTTTT
TRBV28	-	-	TRBJ1-2	CASSFAGRTNYGYTF	TGTGCCAGCAGCTTTGCAGGGAGAACTAACTATGGCTACACCTTC
TRBV6-6	-	-	TRBJ1-3	CATLTGNTIYF	TGTGCCACGCTAACTGGAAACACCATATATTTT
TRBV19	TRBD1	-	TRBJ2-5	CASIPTGASGETQYF	TGTGCCAGTATACCGACAGGGGCTTCAGGAGAGACCCAGTACTTC
TRBV19	-	few	TRBJ1-5	CASSPGTGQPQHF	TGTGCCAGTAGTCCGGGAACGGGACAGCCCCAGCATTTT
TRBV7-8	TRBD1	-	TRBJ2-1	CASSLVRQGDYNEQFF	TGTGCCAGCAGCTTAGTTCGACAGGGGGACTACAATGAGCAGTTCTTC
TRBV7-2	-	-	TRBJ2-1	CASSPTRVGNHEQFF	TGTGCCAGCAGCCCAACCCGCGTGGGGAACCATGAGCAGTTCTTC
TRBV28	-	-	TRBJ2-7	CASRRLGDQADEQYF	TGTGCCAGCAGGCGCTTAGGGGACCAAGCCGACGAGCAGTACTTC
TRBV10-3	TRBD2	-	TRBJ2-3	CAISEILAGPTDTQYF	TGTGCCATCAGTGAGATACTAGCGGGACCCACAGATACGCAGTATTTT
TRBV4-1	-	-	TRBJ2-6	CASSPVGANVLTF	TGCGCCAGCAGCCCAGTTGGGGCCAACGTCCTGACTTTC
TRBV7-3	-	-	TRBJ2-7	CASSFFGNSYEQYF	TGTGCCAGCAGCTTTTTTGGCAACTCCTACGAGCAGTACTTC
TRBV5-1	TRBD2	-	TRBJ2-3	CASSLAAGGPTDTQYF	TGCGCCAGCAGCTTGGCGGCGGGAGGGCCCACAGATACGCAGTATTTT
TRBV10-3	-	once	TRBJ1-6	CASWQGSYNSPLHF	TGTGCCAGCTGGCAGGGGTCCTATAATTCACCCCTCCACTTT
TRBV9	-	-	TRBJ2-2	CASSLAGELFF	TGTGCCAGCAGCCTGGCCGGGGAGCTGTTTTTT
TRBV27	-	-	TRBJ1-4	CASSFGATNEKLFF	TGTGCCAGCAGTTTCGGGGCAACTAATGAAAAACTGTTTTTT
TRBV29-1	-	-	TRBJ2-1	CSLRTGNERFF	TGCAGCCTTCGGACTGGGAATGAGCGGTTCTTC
TRBV6-5	-	-	TRBJ1-6	CASAVYNSPLHF	TGTGCCAGCGCTGTTTATAATTCACCCCTCCACTTT
TRBV7-3	-	-	TRBJ2-5	CASSLIGRGDQETQYF	TGTGCCAGCAGCTTAATCGGCAGGGGAGACCAAGAGACCCAGTACTTC
TRBV7-6	-	-	TRBJ2-7	CASSLGGRRYMAYEQYF	TGTGCCAGCAGCTTAGGGGGGAGACGGTATATGGCCTACGAGCAGTACTTC
TRBV7-9	TRBD1	-	TRBJ1-2	CASSTGTGDYYGYTF	TGTGCCAGCAGCACCGGGACAGGGGATTACTATGGCTACACCTTC
TRBV5-1	-	-	TRBJ2-7	CASTFNYEQYF	TGCGCCAGCACCTTCAACTACGAGCAGTACTTC
TRBV4-1	-	-	TRBJ2-1	CASHLGGSNEQFF	TGCGCCAGCCATCTAGGGGGTTCCAATGAGCAGTTCTTC
TRBV6-5	-	-	TRBJ1-1	CASSLGRGTEAFF	TGTGCCAGCAGCTTGGGGAGAGGCACTGAAGCTTTCTTT
TRBV2	-	-	TRBJ2-3	CASSEAWGDTDTQYF	TGTGCCAGCAGTGAAGCGTGGGGGGACACAGATACGCAGTATTTT
TRBV4-1	-	-	TRBJ1-5	CASSQDTAGRQPQHF	TGCGCCAGCAGCCAAGATACGGCAGGGCGGCAGCCCCAGCATTTT
TRBV4-3	TRBD2	-	TRBJ2-7	CASSQYPGGLEQYF	TGCGCCAGCAGCCAATATCCGGGAGGCCTCGAGCAGTACTTC